This T cell receptor beta chain was profiled in a study of CD8+ T cells in alopecia areata. Sequencing used cDNA as its template, made by extracting RNA and reverse transcribing it. TCRdb's table, derived via immunoSEQ multiplex PCR, lists solely in-frame clones and lacks some. This sample has about 150,000 clones; less than 75% occur once, and the top ten carry 30% to 45%. About this clone itself: Its antigen is not known.

Notes on the study in general: Scalp samples also contribute reads from the resident alphabeta T cells found in normal skin. Patients shared TCRs less clearly than mice did, possibly owing to HLA.

The CDR3 loop spans 16 amino acids. Unmatched junction bases numbered 9, after V lost 1 base and J lost 5 bases. Per germline, CDR1 SGDLS and CDR2 YYNGEE. The rearrangement links TRBV9 to TRBJ2-7, with TRBD2 matching 10 bases. The clonotype comes from a human donor in good health. Sequencing was performed on CD8+ T cells sorted from blood. CDR3 sequence reads: CASSVQAGGPKDEQYF. CDR3 DNA: TGTGCCAGCAGCGTACAAGCGGGAGGGCCGAAAGACGAGCAGTACTTC.